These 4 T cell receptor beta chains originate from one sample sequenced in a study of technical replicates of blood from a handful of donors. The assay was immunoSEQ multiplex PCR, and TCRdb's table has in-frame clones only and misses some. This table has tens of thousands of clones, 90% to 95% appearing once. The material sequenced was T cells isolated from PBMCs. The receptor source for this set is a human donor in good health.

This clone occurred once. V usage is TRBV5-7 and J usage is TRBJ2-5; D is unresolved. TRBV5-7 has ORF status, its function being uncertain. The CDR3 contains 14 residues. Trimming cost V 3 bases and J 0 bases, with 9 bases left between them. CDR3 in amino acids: CASSSAQDQETQYF. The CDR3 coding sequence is TGTGCCAGCAGCTCGGCGCAGGACCAAGAGACCCAGTACTTC.

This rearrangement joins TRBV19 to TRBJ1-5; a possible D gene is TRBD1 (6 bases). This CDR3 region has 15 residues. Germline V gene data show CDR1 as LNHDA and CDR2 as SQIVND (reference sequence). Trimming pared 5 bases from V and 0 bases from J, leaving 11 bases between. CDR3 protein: CASSFWTASNQPQHF. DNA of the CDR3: TGTGCCAGTAGTTTCTGGACAGCTAGCAATCAGCCCCAGCATTTT.

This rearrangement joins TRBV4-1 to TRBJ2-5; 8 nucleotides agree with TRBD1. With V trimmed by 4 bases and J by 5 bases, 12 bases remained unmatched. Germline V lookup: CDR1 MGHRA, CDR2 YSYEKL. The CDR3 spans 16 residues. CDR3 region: CASSRWTRGRQETQYF. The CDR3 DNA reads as TGCGCCAGCAGCCGCTGGACCAGGGGGCGCCAGGAGACCCAGTACTTC.

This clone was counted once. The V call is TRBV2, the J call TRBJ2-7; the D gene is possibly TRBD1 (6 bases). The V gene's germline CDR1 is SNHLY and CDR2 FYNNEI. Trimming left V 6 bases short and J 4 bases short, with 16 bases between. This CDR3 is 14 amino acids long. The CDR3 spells CASRSPGEKYEQYF. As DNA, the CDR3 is TGTGCCAGCAGATCTCCAGGGGAGAAGTACGAGCAGTACTTC.